This T cell receptor (beta chain) was obtained from a study of T cells in Graves' hyperthyroidism and ophthalmopathy. Points from the study as a whole: Ophthalmopathy was predicted by the model a median of approximately 6.6 months ahead of onset.

The table lists this clonotype with many counts. What it recognizes is unknown. Authors of the study amplified TCR beta CDR3 regions from RNA transcripts. The HTBI set primed first-round TCR CDR3 RT-PCR. TCRdb fed the multiplex PCR reads into MiXCR, producing one record per CDR3 protein. The data hold approximately 630,000 distinct CDR3 sequences, with around 16% observed a single time. Germline V gene lookup returns CDR1 GTSNPN and CDR2 SVGIG (reference sequence). This CDR3 region has 13 residues. V was trimmed by 2 bases and J by 6 bases, leaving 13 bases between them. The TCR sequence derives from a woman aged 25 to 45 with Graves' hyperthyroidism. Specimen: blood. The chain is built from TRBV30 and TRBJ2-5; tentatively, D is TRBD2 (6 bases). The CDR3 sequence: CAWSMGGPKTQYF. In nucleotides, the CDR3 is TGTGCCTGGAGTATGGGGGGTCCCAAGACCCAGTACTTC.